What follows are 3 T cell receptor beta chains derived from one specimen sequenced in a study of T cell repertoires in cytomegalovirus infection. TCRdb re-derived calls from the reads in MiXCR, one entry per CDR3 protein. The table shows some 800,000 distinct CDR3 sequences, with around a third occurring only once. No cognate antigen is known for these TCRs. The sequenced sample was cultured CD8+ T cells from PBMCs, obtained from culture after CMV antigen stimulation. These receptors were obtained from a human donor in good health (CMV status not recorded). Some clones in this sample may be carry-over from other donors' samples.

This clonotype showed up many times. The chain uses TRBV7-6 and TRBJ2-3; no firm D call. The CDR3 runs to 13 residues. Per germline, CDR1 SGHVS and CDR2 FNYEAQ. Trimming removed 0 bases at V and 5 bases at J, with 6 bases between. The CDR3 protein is CASSLAWGDTQYF. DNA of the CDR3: TGTGCCAGCAGCTTAGCTTGGGGAGATACGCAGTATTTT. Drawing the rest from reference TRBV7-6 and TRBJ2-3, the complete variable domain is GAGVSQSPRYKVTKRGQDVALRCDPISGHVSLYWYRQALGQGPEFLTYFNYEAQQDKSGLPNDRFSAERPEGSISTLTIQRTEQRDSAMYRCASSLAWGDTQYFGPGTRLTVL.

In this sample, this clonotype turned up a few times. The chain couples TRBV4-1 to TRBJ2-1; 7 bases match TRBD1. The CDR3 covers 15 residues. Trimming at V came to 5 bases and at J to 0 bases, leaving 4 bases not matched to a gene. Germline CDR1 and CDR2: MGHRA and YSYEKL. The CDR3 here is CASSEGQDSYNEQFF. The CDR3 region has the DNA TGCGCCAGCAGCGAAGGACAGGACTCCTACAATGAGCAGTTCTTC.

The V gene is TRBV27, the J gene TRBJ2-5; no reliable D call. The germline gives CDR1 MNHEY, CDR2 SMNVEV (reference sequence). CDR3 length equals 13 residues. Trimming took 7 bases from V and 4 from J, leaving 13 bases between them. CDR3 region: CASKAEQSETQYF. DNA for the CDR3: TGTGCCAGCAAGGCAGAACAATCAGAGACCCAGTACTTC.